This TCR beta chain emerged from a study of T cell responses to AZD1222 COVID-19 vaccine. Regarding the study as a whole: Nearly half of the spike-specific TCRs reportedly recognize variant regions that carry no mutations. Just 5 to 7 AZD1222 recipients were seropositive at baseline. Spike-spanning, vaccine-associated CD4 TCRs were dominant at 160-218 and 743-854. Donors were chiefly white British, with a greater number of females, and clonal diversity was perhaps underestimated.

Trimming left V 4 bases short and J 0 bases short, with 11 bases between. Germline assignment: CDR1 SGHRS and CDR2 YFSETQ. The CDR3 totals 16 residues. Comment on this clone: The antigen is not known.

TCRdb's copy holds only in-frame clones and misses some; the assay was immunoSEQ multiplex PCR. The table includes 150,000 or so clones, approximately 88% detected once. Sequenced material: peripheral blood, taken on day 0 of MenACWY control vaccination. The TCR originated in an adult in good health. V gene TRBV5-1 combines with J gene TRBJ2-6; the D gene is possibly TRBD1 (6 bases). The CDR3 DNA follows: TGCGCCAGCAGCCGACAGGAGGACTCTGGGGCCAACGTCCTGACTTTC. It codes for CASSRQEDSGANVLTF.